This T cell receptor (beta chain) was recovered during a study of CD8+ T cells in alopecia areata. Looking at the study overall: Patients received oral tofacitinib, 5 to 10 mg twice daily, for moderate-to-severe alopecia areata.

This clone appeared once. As for treatment: oral pan-JAK inhibitor, 5-10 mg twice daily. CDR3 size: 15 residues. Trimming cost V 6 bases and J 0 bases, with 9 bases left between them. Germline assignment: CDR1 SNHLY and CDR2 FYNNEI. cDNA serving as the sequencing template came from extracted, reverse transcribed RNA. Assay used: immunoSEQ multiplex PCR; TCRdb lists only in-frame clones, some missing. The data show more than 90,000 clones, with 50% to 75% seen just once and approximately 31% held by the top ten. The chain uses TRBV2 and TRBJ2-6; D ambiguous. The sequence derives from a human donor with alopecia areata. Sequences were derived from CD8+ T cells sorted from blood, sampled at week 4, from a patient treated with tofacitinib. CDR3 nucleotide sequence: TGTGCCAGCAGCCGAGGACGCTCTGGGGCCAACGTCCTGACTTTC. This translates into CASSRGRSGANVLTF.